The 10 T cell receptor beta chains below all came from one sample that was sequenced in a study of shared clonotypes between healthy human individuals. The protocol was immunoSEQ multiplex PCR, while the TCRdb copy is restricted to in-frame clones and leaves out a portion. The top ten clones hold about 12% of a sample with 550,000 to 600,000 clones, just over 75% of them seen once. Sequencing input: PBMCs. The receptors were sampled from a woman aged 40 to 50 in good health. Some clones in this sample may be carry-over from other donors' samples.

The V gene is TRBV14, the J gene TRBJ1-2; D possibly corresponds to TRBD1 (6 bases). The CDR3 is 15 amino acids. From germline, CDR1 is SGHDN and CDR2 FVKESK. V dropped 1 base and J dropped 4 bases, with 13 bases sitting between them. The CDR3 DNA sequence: TGTGCCAGCAGCCAAGGGGGACATCCCCGCTATGGCTACACCTTC. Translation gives CASSQGGHPRYGYTF.

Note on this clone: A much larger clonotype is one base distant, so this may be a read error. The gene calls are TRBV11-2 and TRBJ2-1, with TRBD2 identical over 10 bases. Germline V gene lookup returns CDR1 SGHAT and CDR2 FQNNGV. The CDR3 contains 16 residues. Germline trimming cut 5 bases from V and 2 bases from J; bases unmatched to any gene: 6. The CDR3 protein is CASSQDLAGAYNEQFF. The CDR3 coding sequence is TGTGCCAGCAGCCAAGACCTAGCGGGAGCCTACAATGAGCAGTTCTTC.

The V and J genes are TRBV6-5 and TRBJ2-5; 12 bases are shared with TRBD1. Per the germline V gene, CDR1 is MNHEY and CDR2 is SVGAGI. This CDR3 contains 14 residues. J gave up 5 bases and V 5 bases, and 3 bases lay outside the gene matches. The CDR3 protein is CASSLGQGAETQYF. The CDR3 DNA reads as TGTGCCAGCAGTCTGGGACAGGGGGCCGAGACCCAGTACTTC.

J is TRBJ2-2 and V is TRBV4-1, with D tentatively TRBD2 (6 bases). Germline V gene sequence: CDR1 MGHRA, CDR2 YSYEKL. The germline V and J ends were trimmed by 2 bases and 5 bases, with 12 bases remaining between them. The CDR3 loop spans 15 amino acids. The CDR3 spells CASSQLAGLTGELFF. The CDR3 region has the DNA TGCGCCAGCAGCCAATTGGCGGGGTTAACCGGGGAGCTGTTTTTT.

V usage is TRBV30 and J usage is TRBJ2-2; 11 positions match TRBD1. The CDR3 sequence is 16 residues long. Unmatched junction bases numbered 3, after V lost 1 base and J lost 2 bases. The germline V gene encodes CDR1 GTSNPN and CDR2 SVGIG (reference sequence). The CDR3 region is CAWSGGQGDNTGELFF. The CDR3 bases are TGTGCCTGGAGTGGGGGACAGGGGGACAACACCGGGGAGCTGTTTTTT.

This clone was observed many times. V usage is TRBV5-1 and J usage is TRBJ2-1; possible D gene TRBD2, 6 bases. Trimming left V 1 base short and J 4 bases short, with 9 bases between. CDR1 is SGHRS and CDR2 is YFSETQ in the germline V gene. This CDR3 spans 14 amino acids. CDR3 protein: CASSLLARYNEQFF. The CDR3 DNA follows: TGCGCCAGCAGCTTGCTAGCGCGATACAATGAGCAGTTCTTC.

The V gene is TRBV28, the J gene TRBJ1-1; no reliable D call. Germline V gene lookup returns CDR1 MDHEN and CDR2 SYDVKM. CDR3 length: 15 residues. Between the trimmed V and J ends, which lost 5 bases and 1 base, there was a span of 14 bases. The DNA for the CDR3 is TGTGCCAGCAGTCGGATGGGGTTCTCGAACACTGAAGCTTTCTTT. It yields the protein CASSRMGFSNTEAFF.

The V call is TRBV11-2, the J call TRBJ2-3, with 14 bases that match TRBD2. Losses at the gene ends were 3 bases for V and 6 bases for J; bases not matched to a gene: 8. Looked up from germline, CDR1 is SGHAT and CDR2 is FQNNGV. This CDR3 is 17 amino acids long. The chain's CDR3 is CASSFLGLAGVMDTQYF. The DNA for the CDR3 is TGTGCCAGCAGCTTCCTGGGACTAGCGGGAGTAATGGATACGCAGTATTTT.

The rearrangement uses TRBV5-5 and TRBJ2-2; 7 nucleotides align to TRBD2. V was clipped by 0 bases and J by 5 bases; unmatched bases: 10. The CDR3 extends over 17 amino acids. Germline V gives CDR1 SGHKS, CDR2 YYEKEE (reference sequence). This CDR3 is CASSLVGTGGGTGELFF. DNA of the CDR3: TGTGCCAGCAGCTTGGTCGGGACGGGAGGAGGTACCGGGGAGCTGTTTTTT.

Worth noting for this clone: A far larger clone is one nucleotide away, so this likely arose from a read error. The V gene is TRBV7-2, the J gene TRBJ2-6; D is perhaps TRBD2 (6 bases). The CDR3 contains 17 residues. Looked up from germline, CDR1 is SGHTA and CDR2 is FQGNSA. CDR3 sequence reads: CASSQDPGTSGASVLTF. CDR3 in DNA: TGCGCCAGCAGCCAAGATCCAGGGACTTCTGGGGCCAGCGTCCTGACTTTC.